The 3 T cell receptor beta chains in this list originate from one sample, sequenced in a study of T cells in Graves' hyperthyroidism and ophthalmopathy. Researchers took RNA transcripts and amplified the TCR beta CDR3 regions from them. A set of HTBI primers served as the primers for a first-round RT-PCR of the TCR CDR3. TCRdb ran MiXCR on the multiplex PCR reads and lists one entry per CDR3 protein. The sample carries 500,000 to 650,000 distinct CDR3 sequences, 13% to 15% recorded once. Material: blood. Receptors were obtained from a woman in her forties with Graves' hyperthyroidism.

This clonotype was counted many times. The chain's CDR3 is CASSYSVNSYEQYF. The DNA of the CDR3 is TGTGCCAGCAGTTACTCGGTCAATTCCTACGAGCAGTACTTC. The chain recombines TRBV6-5 with TRBJ2-7; D not certain. Trimming removed 0 bases from V and 1 base from J, with 7 bases in between. Germline CDR1 is MNHEY and CDR2 is SVGAGI. The CDR3 extends over 14 amino acids.

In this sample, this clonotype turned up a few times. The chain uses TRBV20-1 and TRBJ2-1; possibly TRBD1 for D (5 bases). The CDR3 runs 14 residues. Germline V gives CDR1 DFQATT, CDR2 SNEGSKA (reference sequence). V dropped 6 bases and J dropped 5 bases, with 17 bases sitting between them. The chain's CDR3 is CSALGPSTDNEQFF. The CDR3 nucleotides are TGCAGTGCCCTGGGGCCATCGACGGACAATGAGCAGTTCTTC.

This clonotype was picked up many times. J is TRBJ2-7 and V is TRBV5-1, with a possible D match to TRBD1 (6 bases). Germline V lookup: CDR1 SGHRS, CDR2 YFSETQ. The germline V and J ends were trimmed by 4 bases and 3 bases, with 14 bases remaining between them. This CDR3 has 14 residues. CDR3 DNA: TGCGCCAGCAGCCCGGGCCGGACAGTCTACGAGCAGTACTTC. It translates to CASSPGRTVYEQYF.